Sequencing of this T cell receptor beta chain was carried out in a study of blood T cell repertoires in COVID-19. About the study: Acute and convalescent COVID-19 specimens originated in the United States, Italy and Spain. PBMCs, B-cell-depleted T cells, or T cells provided the cDNA or gDNA that made up the material.

The ends lost 5 bases at V and 6 bases at J; junction bases unmatched: 9. The CDR3 covers 15 residues. The germline V gene encodes CDR1 MNHEY and CDR2 SMNVEV (reference sequence). The assay was immunoSEQ multiplex PCR, and TCRdb's table has in-frame clones only and misses some. This sample has 470,000 or so clones, with approximately 85% found just once. The chain employs TRBV27 and TRBJ2-2; 7 bases line up with TRBD1. Sequencing was carried out using peripheral blood. This TCR derives from a human donor in a cohort sampled during active COVID-19. CDR3 nucleotides: TGTGCCAGCAGTCCGGGACAGAGGGGCGCCGGGGAGCTGTTTTTT. This codes for CASSPGQRGAGELFF.